This T cell receptor (beta chain) was captured by sequencing in a study of shared clonotypes between healthy human individuals. The V gene lost 6 bases and the J gene lost 4 bases, with 16 bases spanning the gap. CDR1 is MDHEN and CDR2 is SYDVKM in the germline V gene. The CDR3 extends over 14 amino acids. Profiling relied on immunoSEQ multiplex PCR, and the TCRdb table lists in-frame clones only, not all of them. The sample carries about 600,000 clones, roughly 97% recorded once. The rearrangement joins TRBV28 to TRBJ2-7; a weak D match, TRBD1 (6 bases). Sequencing used naive CD4+ T cells sorted from blood. Noted subset: CD45RA+ positively selected. The source of this sequence is a woman in her 30s in good health. Here the CDR3 reads CASRPPHRVYEQYF. The DNA for the CDR3 is TGTGCCAGCAGACCTCCCCACAGGGTTTACGAGCAGTACTTC. The whole variable domain, remainder taken from reference TRBV28 and TRBJ2-7, is DVKVTQSSRYLVKRTGEKVFLECVQDMDHENMFWYRQDPGLGLRLIYFSYDVKMKEKGDIPEGYSVSREKKERFSLILESASTNQTSMYLCASRPPHRVYEQYFGPGTRLTVT.